This T cell receptor (beta chain) appears in the sequencing data of a study of regulatory T cells in long-lasting Graves disease. This clonotype was counted at least ten times. Arm-PCR of CDR3 regions and iRepertoire HTBI primers were the basis on which TCR beta libraries were built. TCRdb fed the multiplex PCR reads into MiXCR, producing one record per CDR3 protein. Of 350,000 to 550,000 distinct CDR3 sequences listed, around 13% are singletons. Described time point: newly diagnosed GD, antithyroid drugs for less than 3 months. PBMC RNA served as the TCR library source. These data also featured in a second study, about T cells in Graves' hyperthyroidism and ophthalmopathy.

The material was peripheral blood mononuclear cells (PBMCs), obtained at new diagnosis, from a patient treated with antithyroid drugs. This clonotype originated in a woman in her forties or fifties with Graves disease.

CDR3 residues: CASSIRVANEQFF. As DNA, the CDR3 is TGTGCCAGCAGTATCCGGGTCGCCAATGAGCAGTTCTTC. The rearrangement joins TRBV12-3 or TRBV12-4 to TRBJ2-1, with D unresolved. The CDR3 spans 13 residues. Trimming removed 5 bases at V and 6 bases at J, with 11 bases between.